The 14 T cell receptor beta chains given below trace back to one sample, sequenced in a study of vaccination and CD4 T cells after COVID-19. These receptors have no known antigen. Sequence data for DNA of cultured CD4+ T cells were generated by the Oncomine TCR Beta short-read assay. TCRdb used MiXCR to reprocess the PCR reads, holding one entry per CDR3 protein. Of 10,000 to 13,000 distinct CDR3 sequences listed, roughly 28% are singletons. Treatment denoted: 10-day PBMC culture with coronavirus spike peptide pools or control peptides (ViraFEST assay). The source material was CD4+ T cells from blood, cultured in vitro. The receptor set was obtained from a human donor who had recovered from COVID-19.

This chain links TRBV27 with TRBJ2-3, with D perhaps TRBD1 (7 bases). Trimming shortened V by 4 bases and J by 3 bases, and 17 bases separated the two germline ends. Germline V gene data show CDR1 as MNHEY and CDR2 as SMNVEV (reference sequence). The CDR3 sequence is 16 residues long. CDR3 bases: TGTGCCAGCAGTTCCGAACAGGGGAGGACTACAGATACGCAGTATTTT. Translated, it gives CASSSEQGRTTDTQYF.

This sequence joins TRBV12-5 and TRBJ1-5; weak D call: TRBD1 (5 bases). There are 12 residues in the CDR3. Germline assignment: CDR1 LGHNT and CDR2 FRNRAP. Trimming cost V 5 bases and J 7 bases, with 9 bases left between them. The CDR3 coding sequence is TGTGCTAGTGGTCTGGGGACCCAGCCCCAGCATTTT. Translation gives CASGLGTQPQHF.

This clonotype showed up just a few times. The chain employs TRBV19 and TRBJ1-1, with D unclear. The CDR3 has 12 amino acids. Germline lookup yields CDR1 LNHDA and CDR2 SQIVND (reference sequence). Deletions cut 6 bases from V and 3 bases from J, with 8 bases between. The CDR3 sequence is CASRRADTEAFF. In DNA, the CDR3 is TGTGCCAGTAGGCGAGCTGACACTGAAGCTTTCTTT.

The chain recombines TRBV7-2 with TRBJ1-2; 11 nucleotides agree with TRBD1. The junction had 7 bases not matched to a gene; V was cut back by 5 bases and J by 5 bases. Germline V lookup: CDR1 SGHTA, CDR2 FQGNSA. The CDR3 loop spans 15 amino acids. The CDR3 DNA follows: TGTGCCAGCAGCCTGGGACAGGGGGTACATTATGGCTACACCTTC. It translates to CASSLGQGVHYGYTF.

The V and J genes are TRBV5-8 and TRBJ1-3; perhaps TRBD1 as D (5 bases). Germline V gene lookup returns CDR1 SGHTS and CDR2 YDEGEE. The germline V and J ends were trimmed by 4 bases and 4 bases, with 15 bases remaining between them. The CDR3 contains 15 residues. The CDR3 DNA reads TGTGCCAGCAGCCGCAGGGCCTTCCAGGGAAACACCATATATTTT. It yields the protein CASSRRAFQGNTIYF.

This chain connects TRBV28 to TRBJ2-1, with D possibly being TRBD1 or TRBD2 (7 bases each). CDR1 is MDHEN, CDR2 SYDVKM, per germline. V lost 3 bases and J lost 3, with 21 bases in between. The CDR3 has 18 amino acids. CDR3 coding DNA: TGTGCCAGCAGTTTGAGGGCGGGGAGGGGGCAGGGCTACAATGAGCAGTTCTTC. Its translation is CASSLRAGRGQGYNEQFF.

This clonotype is deemed medium-sized. CDR3 nucleotides: TGTGCCACATACCCACGGGAAGCTCAGCCCCAGCATTTT. Its translation is CATYPREAQPQHF. The V and J genes are TRBV27 and TRBJ1-5; D uncertain. From germline, CDR1 is MNHEY and CDR2 SMNVEV (reference sequence). The CDR3 is 13 residues long. V lost 10 bases, J lost 6 bases, and 16 bases lay in between.

This clonotype was picked up a small number of times. The V and J genes are TRBV29-1 and TRBJ2-7; 10 bases map to TRBD1. CDR3 length equals 14 residues. Trimming cost V 6 bases and J 6 bases; bases outside gene matches: 11. Germline CDR1 reads SQVTM; CDR2 reads ANQGSEA. The CDR3 DNA sequence: TGCAGCGTACGCACCGGGACAGGGGTCAGCGAGCAGTACTTC. It yields the protein CSVRTGTGVSEQYF.

Of note for this clonotype: The junction differs from germline at one of its ends, possibly a read error. The rearrangement uses TRBV20-1 and TRBJ1-4, with D maybe TRBD1 (6 bases). Germline lookup yields CDR1 DFQATT and CDR2 SNEGSKA (reference sequence). CDR3 size: 13 residues. The CDR3 bases are TGCAGTGCCAGAGGGGGGCTCGGCGAAAAACTGTTTTTT. Translating gives CSARGGLGEKLFF.

V usage is TRBV2 and J usage is TRBJ1-5; tentative D call: TRBD1 (6 bases). The germline V gene encodes CDR1 SNHLY and CDR2 FYNNEI. CDR3 size: 12 residues. With 5 bases removed from V and 9 bases from J, the gap between germline ends came to 11 bases. In nucleotides, the CDR3 is TGTGCCAGCAGTTATACAGGGCCGCCCCAGCATTTT. Its translation: CASSYTGPPQHF.

By share, this clonotype ranks as medium-sized. The chain joins TRBV20-1 to TRBJ2-5; D is possibly TRBD2 (6 bases). Germline CDR1 reads DFQATT; CDR2 reads SNEGSKA (reference sequence). The V and J ends lost 1 base and 4 bases respectively, with 7 bases between them. The CDR3 runs 12 residues. This CDR3 is CSARGAGETQYF. DNA for the CDR3: TGCAGTGCTAGAGGAGCGGGAGAGACCCAGTACTTC.

This clonotype occurred a few times. This rearrangement joins TRBV6-2 or TRBV6-3 to TRBJ2-7; D assignment may be TRBD1 or TRBD2 (5 bases each). Trimming pared 0 bases from V and 5 bases from J, leaving 11 bases between. Germline loops: CDR1 MNHEY, CDR2 SVGEGT. This CDR3 comprises 14 residues. The CDR3 coding sequence is TGTGCCAGCAGTTACTCGAGAGGGGTACACGAGCAGTACTTC. Protein: CASSYSRGVHEQYF.

Judged by abundance, this clonotype is medium-sized (0.01 to 0.1%). The chain joins TRBV7-2 to TRBJ1-2; 8 bases agree with TRBD1. The germline V gene encodes CDR1 SGHTA and CDR2 FQGNSA. With V trimmed by 9 bases and J by 4 bases, 13 bases remained unmatched. The CDR3 extends over 15 amino acids. This CDR3 is CASRPRGRQVYGYTF. The CDR3 DNA follows: TGTGCCAGTAGACCCAGGGGGCGACAGGTCTATGGCTACACCTTC.

This clonotype was seen only a few times. This chain links TRBV2 with TRBJ1-5, with TRBD1 as a possible D gene (5 bases). Germline V lookup: CDR1 SNHLY, CDR2 FYNNEI. CDR3 size: 15 residues. The ends were cut back, 0 bases at V and 3 bases at J, with 9 bases in the middle. CDR3 residues: CASSEALGVNQPQHF. CDR3 nucleotide sequence: TGTGCCAGCAGTGAAGCGTTGGGGGTCAATCAGCCCCAGCATTTT.